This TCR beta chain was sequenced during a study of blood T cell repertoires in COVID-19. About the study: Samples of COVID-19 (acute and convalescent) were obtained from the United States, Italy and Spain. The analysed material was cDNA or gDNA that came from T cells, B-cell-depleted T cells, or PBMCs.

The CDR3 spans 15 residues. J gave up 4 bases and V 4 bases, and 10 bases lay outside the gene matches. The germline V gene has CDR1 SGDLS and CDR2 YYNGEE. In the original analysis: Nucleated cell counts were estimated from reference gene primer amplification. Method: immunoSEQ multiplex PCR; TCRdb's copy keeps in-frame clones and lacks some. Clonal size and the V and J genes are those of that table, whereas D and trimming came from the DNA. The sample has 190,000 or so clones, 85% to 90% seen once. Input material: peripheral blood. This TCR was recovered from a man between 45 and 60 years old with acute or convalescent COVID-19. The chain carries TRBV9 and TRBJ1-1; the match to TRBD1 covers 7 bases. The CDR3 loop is CASSPSEGAGTEAFF. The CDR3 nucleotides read TGTGCCAGCAGCCCCTCCGAGGGGGCAGGCACTGAAGCTTTCTTT.